A single sample is the source of the 7 T cell receptor beta chains below, sequenced in a study of T cells in Graves' hyperthyroidism and ophthalmopathy. TCR beta CDR3 regions were amplified from RNA. The HTBI set primed first-round TCR CDR3 RT-PCR. From the multiplex PCR reads, TCRdb called clonotypes with MiXCR, one entry per CDR3 protein. The sample includes 450,000 to 500,000 distinct CDR3 sequences, approximately 23% of them seen just once. Sequencing used blood. These receptors all stem from an older woman with Graves' ophthalmopathy.

This clonotype was seen more than once but under ten times. The rearrangement uses TRBV7-9 and TRBJ1-2, with 7 positions matching TRBD1. The CDR3 has 13 amino acids. CDR1 is SEHNR and CDR2 is FQNEAQ in the germline V gene (reference sequence). V shed 1 base and J 8 bases; nucleotides not matched to a gene: 4. The DNA for the CDR3 is TGTGCCAGCAGCTTAGGGGCGGACAGGGGCTACACCTTC. Amino acids: CASSLGADRGYTF.

The V call is TRBV5-1, the J call TRBJ2-6, with a weak D call TRBD2 (6 bases). Germline lookup yields CDR1 SGHRS and CDR2 YFSETQ. The CDR3 runs 17 residues. The V gene lost 2 bases and the J gene lost 2 bases, with 14 bases spanning the gap. CDR3: CASSFRGGLAGANVLTF. CDR3 in DNA: TGCGCCAGCAGCTTCCGGGGAGGTTTAGCTGGGGCCAACGTCCTGACTTTC.

At least ten counts were recorded for this clonotype. The chain combines TRBV3-1 with TRBJ1-1; D remains ambiguous. CDR1 and CDR2 from the germline V gene are LGHDT and YNNKEL (reference sequence). The CDR3 consists of 14 residues. Between the trimmed V and J ends, which lost 4 bases and 4 bases, there was a span of 13 bases. In DNA form, the CDR3 reads TGTGCCAGCAGCCCACGGGGTGCTATCACTGAAGCTTTCTTT. Protein product: CASSPRGAITEAFF.

Of note for this clonotype: One base away lies a much larger clone, so this may be a sequencing read error. This rearrangement joins TRBV28 to TRBJ1-2; D gene ambiguous. This CDR3 comprises 13 residues. Germline-derived CDR1 and CDR2 are MDHEN and SYDVKM. The CDR3 reads CASSLMANYGYAF. In nucleotides, the CDR3 is TGTGCCAGCAGTCTTATGGCTAACTATGGCTACGCCTTC.

This clonotype has more than one count but fewer than ten. The gene calls are TRBV3-1 and TRBJ2-2; D possibly corresponds to TRBD2 (6 bases). The V end lost 2 bases, the J end lost 1 base, and 8 bases lay between the germline ends. CDR3 length equals 15 residues. Germline V gives CDR1 LGHDT, CDR2 YNNKEL (reference sequence). CDR3 sequence (DNA): TGTGCCAGCAGCCAAAGGAGGGGGAACACCGGGGAGCTGTTTTTT. It encodes CASSQRRGNTGELFF.

This clonotype was picked up a small number of times. CDR3: CASSETTDGNQPQHF. The CDR3 nucleotides read TGTGCCAGCAGTGAGACCACGGACGGGAATCAGCCCCAGCATTTT. The chain links TRBV28 to TRBJ1-5; D call uncertain. V lost 5 bases and J 4 bases, leaving 15 bases between the germline ends. The CDR3 sequence is 15 residues long. CDR1 is MDHEN, CDR2 SYDVKM, per germline.

This clonotype was picked up a small number of times. V is TRBV5-1 and J is TRBJ2-5; D is perhaps TRBD1 or TRBD2 (6 bases each). The CDR3 contains 16 residues. Trimming pared 0 bases from V and 2 bases from J, leaving 14 bases between. From germline, CDR1 is SGHRS and CDR2 YFSETQ. The CDR3, as DNA: TGCGCCAGCAGCTTGGCCCCGGCGGGACAACAAGAGACCCAGTACTTC. It translates to CASSLAPAGQQETQYF.